A selection of T cell receptor beta chains follows, all from one sample in a study of cytomegalovirus exposure and HLA in healthy donors. Profiling relied on immunoSEQ multiplex PCR, and the TCRdb table lists in-frame clones only, not all of them. The sample holds fewer than 130,000 clones, around 80% seen once. The sample comprised PBMCs. The receptor set was obtained from a woman between 55 and 75 years old in good health and CMV-seropositive. The CDR3 runs from the conserved cysteine through the conserved F or W. Each record gives: V gene, J gene, CDR3 length, CDR3 protein.

V gene: TRBV19; J gene: TRBJ1-5; CDR3 length: 14; CDR3 protein: CASTVRTLSQPQHF
V gene: TRBV5-1; J gene: TRBJ1-4; CDR3 length: 18; CDR3 protein: CASSRMDRADATNEKLFF
V gene: TRBV18; J gene: TRBJ2-7; CDR3 length: 12; CDR3 protein: CASSPGTNEQYF
V gene: TRBV5-4; J gene: TRBJ2-3; CDR3 length: 16; CDR3 protein: CASSLGGLADTDTQYF
V gene: TRBV19; J gene: TRBJ2-6; CDR3 length: 19; CDR3 protein: CASSIGGGTGYSGANVLTF
V gene: TRBV28; J gene: TRBJ2-7; CDR3 length: 14; CDR3 protein: CASSLGTSEDEQYF
V gene: TRBV7-3; J gene: TRBJ2-1; CDR3 length: 15; CDR3 protein: CASSLNRGEYNEQFF
V gene: TRBV7-2; J gene: TRBJ2-2; CDR3 length: 13; CDR3 protein: CASSLPGTGELFF
V gene: TRBV6-5; J gene: .; CDR3 length: 15; CDR3 protein: CASSYSPGGNYEQYF
V gene: TRBV6-4; J gene: TRBJ1-2; CDR3 length: 14; CDR3 protein: CASSEDRGHHGYTF
V gene: TRBV7-8; J gene: TRBJ2-2; CDR3 length: 19; CDR3 protein: CASSFFYAPGAGGTGELFF
V gene: TRBV7-3; J gene: TRBJ1-1; CDR3 length: 15; CDR3 protein: CASSLFAGTNTEAFF
V gene: TRBV5-1; J gene: TRBJ1-3; CDR3 length: 19; CDR3 protein: CASSLGSWQAVFSGNTIYF
V gene: TRBV5-4; J gene: TRBJ2-5; CDR3 length: 15; CDR3 protein: CASSLDWTNQETQYF
V gene: TRBV13; J gene: TRBJ1-2; CDR3 length: 14; CDR3 protein: CASSSLGQGKGYTF
V gene: TRBV10-3; J gene: TRBJ1-4; CDR3 length: 13; CDR3 protein: CAISETGAEKLFF
V gene: TRBV6-6; J gene: .; CDR3 length: 12; CDR3 protein: CASSYSRYEQYF
V gene: TRBV27; J gene: TRBJ2-3; CDR3 length: 16; CDR3 protein: CASSYREGLLSDTQYF